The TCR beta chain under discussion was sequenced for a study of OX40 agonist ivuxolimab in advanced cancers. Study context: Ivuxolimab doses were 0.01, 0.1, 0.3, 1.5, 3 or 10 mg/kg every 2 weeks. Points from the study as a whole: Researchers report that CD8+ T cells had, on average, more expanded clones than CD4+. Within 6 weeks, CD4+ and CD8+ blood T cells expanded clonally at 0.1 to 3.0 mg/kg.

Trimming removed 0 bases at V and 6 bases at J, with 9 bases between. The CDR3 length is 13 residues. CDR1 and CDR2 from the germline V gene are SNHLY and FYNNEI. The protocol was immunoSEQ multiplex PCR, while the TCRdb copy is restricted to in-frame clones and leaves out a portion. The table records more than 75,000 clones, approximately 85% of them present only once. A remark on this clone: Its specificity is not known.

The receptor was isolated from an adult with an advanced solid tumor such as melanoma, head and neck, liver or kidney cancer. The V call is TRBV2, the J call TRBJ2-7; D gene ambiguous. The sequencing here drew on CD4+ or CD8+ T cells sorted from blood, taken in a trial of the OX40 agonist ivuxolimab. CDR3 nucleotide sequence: TGTGCCAGCAGTGAAGCGCACGCAGCCGAGCAGTACTTC. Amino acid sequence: CASSEAHAAEQYF.